The entry that follows covers one TCR beta chain sequence. Its antigen is unidentified. The CDR3 runs 13 residues. The ends were cut back, 6 bases at V and 17 bases at J, with 20 bases in the middle. Germline V CDR1 and CDR2: SNHLY, FYNNEI. The method was immunoSEQ multiplex PCR; TCRdb's version includes in-frame clones alone and lacks a portion of them. The sample has approximately 79,000 clones; 83% are singletons. These data come from a study of CD4 T cell repertoires in COVID-19. Background on the study: CFSE-low cells expanded roughly 11 days with IL-2, then restimulated with other coronavirus spikes.

No culture step preceded sequencing of the ex vivo isolated memory T cells. Points from the study as a whole: In SARS-CoV and/or HKU1 spike cultures, between roughly 6 and 25% of SARS-CoV-2 clonotypes reappeared. Suggested intraclonal diversification: top SARS-CoV-2-reactive clonotypes appeared in two or three memory subsets.

This receptor was taken from a human donor who had COVID-19. The sample consisted of CD4+ T cells from peripheral blood, taken after recovery from COVID-19. V usage is TRBV2 and J usage is TRBJ2-6; perhaps TRBD2 as D (7 bases). In DNA form, the CDR3 reads TGTGCCAGCAGCCAACTCCGGGGGGCCCTCTTGACTTTC. The encoded protein is CASSQLRGALLTF.